The 29 T cell receptor beta chains given below trace back to one sample, sequenced in a study of cytomegalovirus exposure and HLA in healthy donors. It was with 60 Vbeta and 13 Jbeta primers that the PCR ran. TCRdb's copy holds only in-frame clones and misses some; the assay was immunoSEQ multiplex PCR. The sample consists of about 110,000 clones, almost 70% of them appearing once. Sequencing was carried out using PBMCs. Source of these receptors: a man between 25 and 39 years old in good health and CMV-seronegative.

The gene calls are TRBV19 and TRBJ1-5; D remains unclear. Germline lookup yields CDR1 LNHDA and CDR2 SQIVND (reference sequence). This CDR3 spans 15 amino acids. V shed 8 bases and J shed 2 bases, with 16 bases lying between them. The CDR3: CASLSTGAGNQPQHF. The CDR3 bases are TGTGCCAGTCTATCGACGGGAGCGGGCAATCAGCCCCAGCATTTT.

This chain uses TRBV11-3 with TRBJ2-7; TRBD1 is a possible D gene (6 bases). V was shortened by 5 bases and J by 0 bases, with 11 bases between the two germline ends. The CDR3 totals 14 residues. Per the germline V gene, CDR1 is SGHNT and CDR2 is YENEEA. CDR3 region: CASSPRTVSYEQYF. CDR3 nucleotides: TGTGCCAGCAGCCCTAGGACAGTCTCCTACGAGCAGTACTTC.

This clone has only a few counts. This chain connects TRBV6-6 to TRBJ1-2; D is possibly TRBD1 (6 bases). CDR1 and CDR2 from the germline V gene are MNHNY and SVGAGI (reference sequence). Deletions cut 6 bases from V and 5 bases from J, with 19 bases between. The CDR3 length is 15 residues. CDR3 in amino acids: CASRPTGGAAYGYTF. CDR3 in DNA: TGTGCCAGCAGACCGACAGGTGGTGCAGCGTATGGCTACACCTTC.

The V gene is TRBV18, the J gene TRBJ2-1; tentative D call: TRBD1 (5 bases). The CDR3 totals 15 residues. CDR1 is KGHSH and CDR2 is LQKENI in the germline V gene. Trimming removed 3 bases from V and 2 bases from J, with 11 bases in between. DNA of the CDR3: TGTGCCAGCTCACCGCAGGGTGGGACCTACAATGAGCAGTTCTTC. Its protein product is CASSPQGGTYNEQFF.

The chain employs TRBV7-2 and TRBJ2-7; possibly TRBD2 for D (6 bases). In germline, CDR1 is SGHTA, CDR2 FQGNSA. Between the trimmed V and J ends, which lost 5 bases and 2 bases, there was a span of 16 bases. The CDR3 spans 15 residues. CDR3 in amino acids: CASSPSRGGAYEQYF. Written as DNA, the CDR3 is TGTGCCAGCAGCCCTAGTCGGGGCGGGGCCTACGAGCAGTACTTC.

The gene calls are TRBV10-3 and TRBJ1-3; 10 positions match TRBD1. Germline V gene data show CDR1 as ENHRY and CDR2 as SYGVKD. V lost 6 bases, J lost 4 bases, and 9 bases stayed unmatched. The CDR3 loop spans 16 amino acids. CDR3 sequence reads: CAIRSGTGVEGNTIYF. In nucleotides, the CDR3 is TGTGCCATCAGGTCCGGGACAGGGGTAGAGGGAAACACCATATATTTT.

DNA for the CDR3: TGTGCCAGCAGGAGGGTCTACGAGCAGTACTTC. Translation: CASRRVYEQYF. This chain connects TRBV2 to TRBJ2-7, with TRBD2 as a possible D gene (5 bases). CDR1 is SNHLY, CDR2 FYNNEI, per germline. With 6 bases removed from V and 3 bases from J, the gap between germline ends came to 6 bases. CDR3 length equals 11 residues.

V gene TRBV6-5 combines with J gene TRBJ2-7; 7 positions agree with TRBD2. CDR3 length: 16 amino acids. Looked up from germline, CDR1 is MNHEY and CDR2 is SVGAGI. Trimming at V came to 0 bases and at J to 0 bases, leaving 5 bases not matched to a gene. CDR3 in DNA: TGTGCCAGCAGTTACTCGGGACTACTCAGCTCCTACGAGCAGTACTTC. As protein: CASSYSGLLSSYEQYF.

This chain links TRBV18 with TRBJ2-2; 8 bases agree with TRBD1. CDR3 length: 15 residues. Germline assignment: CDR1 KGHSH and CDR2 LQKENI. Trimming removed 3 bases from V and 5 bases from J; junction bases left unmatched: 5. CDR3 DNA: TGTGCCAGCTCACCGCAGGGGGCGGAGACCGGGGAGCTGTTTTTT. Encoded protein: CASSPQGAETGELFF.

The chain carries TRBV12-5 and TRBJ1-2, with a tentative D call TRBD1 (5 bases). Trimming cost V 0 bases and J 2 bases, with 16 bases left between them. There are 17 residues in the CDR3. CDR1 LGHNT and CDR2 FRNRAP come from the germline V gene. The CDR3 reads CASGLVLQGVLNYGYTF. The CDR3 DNA is TGTGCTAGTGGTTTGGTACTTCAAGGGGTCCTGAACTATGGCTACACCTTC.

The J gene is TRBJ2-5, the V gene TRBV25-1; D not certain. The closer fit of TRBJ2-7 to the DNA end suggests the J call may be wrong. Germline V CDR1 and CDR2: MGHDK, SYGVNS. The CDR3 spans 13 residues. The CDR3 nucleotides are TGTGCCAGCATGGATTGGCGGAGCTACGAGCAGTACTTC. It translates to CASMDWRSYEQYF.

This rearrangement joins TRBV9 to TRBJ2-1; 10 bases map to TRBD1. CDR1 and CDR2 (germline): SGDLS, YYNGEE. The CDR3 contains 15 residues. Trimming removed 6 bases from V and 7 bases from J; junction bases left unmatched: 10. This CDR3 is CASNFTRQGANEQFF. CDR3 coding DNA: TGTGCCAGCAACTTTACCAGACAGGGGGCAAATGAGCAGTTCTTC.

CDR3 sequence (DNA): TGTGCCAGCAGCAGCTCAGGGAACTATGGCTACACCTTC. Translating gives CASSSSGNYGYTF. J is TRBJ1-2 and V is TRBV6-6; tentative D call: TRBD1 (5 bases). The V end was cut by 6 bases, the J end by 2 bases, with 10 bases between. The CDR3 totals 13 residues. Per germline, CDR1 MNHNY and CDR2 SVGAGI (reference sequence).

This rearrangement joins TRBV5-1 to TRBJ1-1; D uncertain. V was cut by 4 bases and J by 9 bases, with 19 bases left in between. CDR1 SGHRS and CDR2 YFSETQ come from the germline V gene. The CDR3 contains 14 residues. The CDR3 loop reads CASSQEEGVLKAFF. The DNA for the CDR3 is TGCGCCAGCAGCCAGGAGGAGGGTGTGTTGAAAGCTTTCTTT.

This clone was observed once. The CDR3 bases are TGTGCCAGCAGCGAAGGGGGCGCTGGCACAGATACGCAGTATTTT. Protein product: CASSEGGAGTDTQYF. The chain recombines TRBV28 with TRBJ2-3; 7 positions match TRBD1. The CDR3 loop spans 15 amino acids. V lost 6 bases and J lost 1; bases outside the gene matches: 7. Germline CDR1 reads MDHEN; CDR2 reads SYDVKM. The full variable domain, completed using reference TRBV28 and TRBJ2-3, is DVKVTQSSRYLVKRTGEKVFLECVQDMDHENMFWYRQDPGLGLRLIYFSYDVKMKEKGDIPEGYSVSREKKERFSLILESASTNQTSMYLCASSEGGAGTDTQYFGPGTRLTVL.

This clone has just a few counts. The rearrangement links TRBV19 to TRBJ2-3, with TRBD2 matching 10 bases. In germline, CDR1 is LNHDA, CDR2 SQIVND (reference sequence). CDR3 length: 16 amino acids. V trimming: 2 bases; J trimming: 1 base; junction bases outside the gene matches: 3. CDR3 sequence (DNA): TGTGCCAGTAGTATAACAGCGGGAGGGCGCACAGATACGCAGTATTTT. It codes for CASSITAGGRTDTQYF. Looking up the rest from reference TRBV19 and TRBJ2-3 gives the full variable domain: DGGITQSPKYLFRKEGQNVTLSCEQNLNHDAMYWYRQDPGQGLRLIYYSQIVNDFQKGDIAEGYSVSREKKESFPLTVTSAQKNPTAFYLCASSITAGGRTDTQYFGPGTRLTVL.

This chain uses TRBV30 with TRBJ1-5, with TRBD1 matching 8 bases. Unmatched junction bases numbered 5, after V lost 5 bases and J lost 5 bases. The CDR3 is 13 amino acids. Germline loops: CDR1 GTSNPN, CDR2 SVGIG (reference sequence). This chain's CDR3 is CAWARGLDQPQHF. The CDR3 nucleotides read TGTGCCTGGGCCAGGGGGCTGGATCAGCCCCAGCATTTT.

This clone was recorded only once. The V gene is TRBV19, the J gene TRBJ2-1; D possibly corresponds to TRBD2 (6 bases). In germline, CDR1 is LNHDA, CDR2 SQIVND (reference sequence). CDR3 length: 15 residues. Trimming stripped 7 bases from V and 0 bases from J, with 13 bases between. This CDR3 reads CASNPDGSSYNEQFF. The CDR3 DNA follows: TGTGCCAGTAACCCGGACGGGAGCTCCTACAATGAGCAGTTCTTC.

This sequence joins TRBV7-9 and TRBJ2-5, with a tentative D call TRBD1 (5 bases). V dropped 2 bases and J dropped 5 bases, with 15 bases sitting between them. The germline V gene encodes CDR1 SEHNR and CDR2 FQNEAQ (reference sequence). The CDR3 loop spans 15 amino acids. CDR3 region: CASSLYRDSLETQYF. In DNA form, the CDR3 reads TGTGCCAGCAGCTTATATCGCGACAGCTTGGAGACCCAGTACTTC.

V usage is TRBV27 and J usage is TRBJ1-2; 9 bases are shared with TRBD1. Germline-derived CDR1 and CDR2 are MNHEY and SMNVEV (reference sequence). CDR3 length: 16 amino acids. V lost 4 bases and J lost 4; bases outside the gene matches: 10. The CDR3 nucleotides read TGTGCCAGCAGTTCGGACAGGGGATTAAGTTCCTATGGCTACACCTTC. Protein sequence: CASSSDRGLSSYGYTF.

This chain connects TRBV5-6 to TRBJ1-4; the D is unclear. V was clipped by 0 bases and J by 0 bases, with 9 bases between them. CDR1 and CDR2 (germline): SGHDT, YYEEEE. This CDR3 has 16 amino acids. This CDR3 is CASSLGAASTNEKLFF. Written as DNA, the CDR3 is TGTGCCAGCAGCTTGGGAGCGGCTTCAACTAATGAAAAACTGTTTTTT.

The chain uses TRBV20-1 and TRBJ2-7; D is ambiguous. CDR3 length: 11 amino acids. Germline values: CDR1 DFQATT, CDR2 SNEGSKA (reference sequence). The V end was cut by 5 bases, the J end by 1 base, with 6 bases between. CDR3 sequence: CSAFYSYEQYF. CDR3 DNA sequence: TGCAGTGCTTTTTATTCCTACGAGCAGTACTTC.

This sequence joins TRBV7-2 and TRBJ1-5; tentatively, D is TRBD1 (5 bases). Trimming left V 4 bases short and J 8 bases short, with 18 bases between. The germline CDR1 and CDR2 sequences are SGHTA and FQGNSA. This CDR3 comprises 15 residues. In nucleotides, the CDR3 is TGTGCCAGCAGCTCGGACACAGGCGGCAGTAAGCCCCAGCATTTT. This translates into CASSSDTGGSKPQHF.

The table lists this clone with a few counts. The genes are TRBV7-9 and TRBJ2-7, with 7 bases matching TRBD2. The CDR3 is 12 amino acids. The germline gives CDR1 SEHNR, CDR2 FQNEAQ (reference sequence). V lost 4 bases, J lost 12 bases, and 9 bases stayed unmatched. Written as DNA, the CDR3 is TGTGCCAGCAGCTCCCCTGGGGGGGAGGGGTACTTC. Amino acid sequence: CASSSPGGEGYF.

The chain has TRBV11-3 and TRBJ1-1, with D uncertain. The ends were cut back, 0 bases at V and 8 bases at J, with 16 bases in the middle. CDR3 size: 15 residues. Germline loops: CDR1 SGHNT, CDR2 YENEEA. The CDR3 DNA is TGTGCCAGCAGCTTAGAGGGCACTTTGGCCGGCGAAGCTTTCTTT. It encodes CASSLEGTLAGEAFF.

The chain couples TRBV25-1 to TRBJ2-2; 7 bases are a match to TRBD1. Germline V CDR1 and CDR2: MGHDK, SYGVNS. V was pared by 6 bases and J by 4 bases, with 17 bases of the junction left unmatched. The CDR3 sequence is 18 residues long. This chain's CDR3 is CASSATQGQGVPTGELFF. CDR3 in DNA: TGTGCCAGCAGCGCAACCCAGGGCCAGGGGGTTCCCACCGGGGAGCTGTTTTTT.

The chain has TRBV7-2 and TRBJ2-5; 12 nucleotides agree with TRBD2. The germline V gene has CDR1 SGHTA and CDR2 FQGNSA. The junction had 9 bases not matched to a gene; V was cut back by 8 bases and J by 2 bases. The CDR3 has 16 residues. In DNA, the CDR3 is TGTGCCAGCGCTCTAGTAGGGACTAGCGGGCAAGAGACCCAGTACTTC. Amino acid sequence: CASALVGTSGQETQYF. Filled out from reference TRBV7-2 and TRBJ2-5, the complete variable domain reads GAGVSQSPSNKVTEKGKDVELRCDPISGHTALYWYRQSLGQGLEFLIYFQGNSAPDKSGLPSDRFSAERTGGSVSTLTIQRTQQEDSAVYLCASALVGTSGQETQYFGPGTRLLVL.

This rearrangement joins TRBV5-8 to TRBJ2-7; 9 positions agree with TRBD2. The junction had 7 bases not matched to a gene; V was cut back by 4 bases and J by 2 bases. The CDR3 is 15 amino acids. Germline loops: CDR1 SGHTS, CDR2 YDEGEE. The CDR3 DNA reads TGTGCCAGCAGCCCAGGACTAGCGCAAACCTACGAGCAGTACTTC. Its translation: CASSPGLAQTYEQYF.

The chain employs TRBV13 and TRBJ2-7, with a tentative D call TRBD1 (6 bases). Germline V lookup: CDR1 PRHDT, CDR2 FYEKMQ (reference sequence). The CDR3 extends over 15 amino acids. V dropped 4 bases and J dropped 4 bases, with 17 bases sitting between them. The CDR3 sequence is CASSSRGFGTYEQYF. As DNA, the CDR3 is TGTGCCAGCAGCTCCCGGGGATTTGGGACATACGAGCAGTACTTC.